The text below deals with one T cell receptor (beta chain). The sample holds no much larger clone one base away, and base qualities are not on file. The data originate from a study of T cells after yellow fever vaccination (dated by TCRdb to the late 2010s). Regarding the complete study: The SMART-Seq v4 Ultra Low Input RNA kit was used to prepare libraries from fractions with low cell numbers. To track T-cell clones before and after primary and booster YFV17D yellow fever vaccination, bulk TCR alpha and beta repertoires were sequenced longitudinally. Two healthy male donors made up the cohort, one aged 18 to 30 years and the other aged 30 to 39 years. Bulk PBMC replicates and cell subsets were isolated from blood drawn at multiple timepoints before and after both primary and secondary immunization.

In the paper's terms, the treatment or condition label means: live attenuated yellow fever vaccine strain. PBMCs were isolated from peripheral blood using a standard Ficoll-Paque protocol. Epitope-specific CD8 T cells were sorted using a dextramer loaded with the yellow fever NS4B epitope peptide, with anti-CD3 and anti-CD8 staining. TriZol was used to extract RNA from bulk PBMCs, CD4 and CD8 fractions, and dextramer-positive and dextramer-negative fractions. Beyond this particular receptor, the publication reports: A small share of clonotypes was detected in both CD4 and CD8 compartments, with the overlap likely arising from convergent recombination. Only a couple of donors were included in the study, so the extent to which the findings can be generalized is limited. The secondary T-cell response was weaker than the primary response but faster, peaking on day 5 instead of day 15. After the booster, most clones that had expanded after primary vaccination were detected again (around 96% of CD4 and roughly 86% of CD8), suggesting broad maintenance of memory. Because abundant contaminating clonotypes from the bulk population could be contained in FACS-sorted repertoires, computational filtering was required.

TCR cDNA was synthesized by 5'RACE template switching, through which a universal primer site and unique molecular identifiers were introduced. Priming of cDNA synthesis was performed from both the TCR alpha and TCR beta constant segments. Library amplification used two PCR steps, and the second PCR step added sample barcodes and sequencing adapters. Libraries were sequenced on Illumina HiSeq 2500 (2x100 bp) or NovaSeq (2x150 bp). Under the source paper's analysis protocol: Reads were demultiplexed and collapsed into UMI consensus sequences with MIGEC, and V(D)J alignment was performed with MiXCR. Vaccine-responding clonotypes were identified with edgeR using replicate PBMC samples, with FDR below 0.01 and a log2 fold change above 5 up to day 15 being required. CD4 or CD8 identity was assigned to each bulk clonotype according to whether the clonotype was present at higher abundance in the sequenced CD4 repertoire or the sequenced CD8 repertoire. NS4B-specific clonotypes were defined as those at least 10-fold enriched in dextramer-positive over dextramer-negative fractions; CD4-biased clonotypes were excluded. The public reads were run again by TCRdb, first through fastp at Q25 and then through MiXCR, and only productive beta chains were kept. Identical CDR3 proteins give one entry, which carries the most common genes and DNA. TCRdb assigned the V and J calls; the authors' analysis was not used. The sample table contains about 85,000 distinct CDR3 sequences; only one count was recorded for roughly 13% of them. Clones ranked in the top ten supply just under 25% of the sample.

The CDR3 measures 17 amino acids from cysteine to phenylalanine. Only CDR3 DNA is held: 51 bases, read in frame from base 1. The germline V gene (reference sequence) yields SEHNR for CDR1 and FQNEAQ for CDR2. A distance of 12 bases separates the germline ends of V and J, which lose 0 bases and 0 bases respectively. This TCR was sampled from a man younger than 30 who received the YFV17D yellow fever vaccine. This chain is built from TRBV7-9 and TRBJ2-1, and perhaps TRBD2 as D gene, on 5 matching bases. The sample here was CD8+ T cells not binding an NS4B(214-222) dextramer, sorted from PBMCs, taken approximately 20 days after the first yellow fever vaccination. In the paper's terms, the cell subset or site label means: NS4B epitope dextramer-negative CD8 T cells. At the DNA level, the sequence is TGTGCCAGCAGCTTAGCGGCCAGCGGAGGCTCCTACAATGAGCAGTTCTTC. Protein translation: CASSLAASGGSYNEQFF. The variable domain in full, with residues beyond the CDR3 obtained from the reference TRBV7-9 and TRBJ2-1 genes, is DTGVSQNPRHKITKRGQNVTFRCDPISEHNRLYWYRQTLGQGPEFLTYFQNEAQLEKSRLLSDRFSAERPKGSFSTLEIQRTEQGDSAMYLCASSLAASGGSYNEQFFGPGTRLTVL.